One sample yielded the 13 T cell receptor beta chains listed below, sequenced in a study of CXCR3-negative and CXCR3-positive naive CD8 T cells. Points from the study as a whole: Greater hydrophobicity was found in TRB CDR3s of CXCR3-positive naive cells than of CXCR3-negative naive cells.

For these receptors, no antigen is known. Each TRB cDNA library was prepared by 5' RACE (with UMI labels). TCRdb derives one entry per CDR3 protein from the 5' RACE reads, leaving out DNA. The record lists approximately 96,000 distinct CDR3 sequences, of which the ten most abundant hold 1.1%. Sequenced input: naive CXCR3+ CD8+ T cells from blood. Stated subset: CD45RO-CCR7+CD27+CD95- naive CD8+ T cells expressing CXCR3 (TNR3+). Receptors were obtained from a human donor in good health. Some clones in this sample may be carry-over from other donors' samples.

The CDR3 loop reads CSVGIVLEGQETQYF. The chain joins TRBV29-1 to TRBJ2-5; with no DNA, the TCRdb D assignment of TRBD2 cannot be verified. Germline-derived CDR1 and CDR2 are SQVTM and ANQGSEA. This CDR3 is built from 15 residues.

The chain couples TRBV6-2 or TRBV6-3 to TRBJ2-1; the D gene TCRdb calls, TRBD2, cannot be checked with no DNA. CDR1 and CDR2 from the germline V gene are MNHEY and SVGEGT. The CDR3 totals 14 residues. The CDR3 protein is CASTQWGGRNEQFF.

The gene calls are TRBV20-1 and TRBJ2-7; the TCRdb D gene call, TRBD1, has no DNA to confirm it. The germline V gene encodes CDR1 DFQATT and CDR2 SNEGSKA (reference sequence). The CDR3 is 13 residues long. The CDR3 loop reads CSATGGRSYEQYF.

The V gene is TRBV7-9, the J gene TRBJ2-3. This CDR3 region has 12 residues. Germline CDR1 is SEHNR and CDR2 is FQNEAQ (reference sequence). CDR3 residues: CASATNTDTQYF.

V gene TRBV21-1 combines with J gene TRBJ2-5; TCRdb returns TRBD1, unconfirmable since there is no DNA. TRBV21-1 is termed a pseudogene. The CDR3 is 15 amino acids. The CDR3 loop is CASSVWRQPQETQYF.

The CDR3 is CSARAPQTTDTQYF. The chain joins TRBV20-1 to TRBJ2-3. The CDR3 sequence is 14 residues long. From germline, CDR1 is DFQATT and CDR2 SNEGSKA (reference sequence).

The rearrangement links TRBV29-1 to TRBJ2-7; TCRdb indicates TRBD2, and absent DNA this call remains unverified. Germline V gives CDR1 SQVTM, CDR2 ANQGSEA. The CDR3 consists of 13 residues. This CDR3 reads CSVRGTATYEQYF.

The genes are TRBV27 and TRBJ2-7; TCRdb returns TRBD1, unconfirmable since there is no DNA. Germline lookup yields CDR1 MNHEY and CDR2 SMNVEV (reference sequence). The CDR3 length is 15 residues. The CDR3 here is CASSFSRESSYEQYF.

The V and J genes are TRBV14 and TRBJ2-1; TCRdb's D call, TRBD2, is unchecked because there is no DNA. Germline V gene data show CDR1 as SGHDN and CDR2 as FVKESK. CDR3 length: 16 amino acids. CDR3 sequence: CASSHWGPSSYNEQFF. Full variable domain (rest looked up from reference TRBV14 and TRBJ2-1): EAGVTQFPSHSVIEKGQTVTLRCDPISGHDNLYWYRRVMGKEIKFLLHFVKESKQDESGMPNNRFLAERTGGTYSTLKVQPAELEDSGVYFCASSHWGPSSYNEQFFGPGTRLTVL.

The V call is TRBV19, the J call TRBJ1-1; there is no DNA to check the TCRdb D call of TRBD1. Germline CDR1 reads LNHDA; CDR2 reads SQIVND (reference sequence). This CDR3 has 12 amino acids. This CDR3 is CASSVGQSEAFF.

V usage is TRBV7-6 and J usage is TRBJ2-7; TCRdb reports TRBD1, a call that lacks DNA to check it against. In germline, CDR1 is SGHVS, CDR2 FNYEAQ. The length of the CDR3 is 14 residues. CDR3 residues: CASSLGTGFSEQYF.

The chain combines TRBV7-3 with TRBJ2-3; with no DNA, the TCRdb D assignment of TRBD1 cannot be verified. Looked up from germline, CDR1 is SGHTA and CDR2 is FQGTGA. CDR3 size: 18 residues. CDR3 protein: CASSSYPTGRGETDTQYF.

V is TRBV4-3 and J is TRBJ1-2. The CDR3 covers 16 residues. Germline V gene data show CDR1 as LGHNA and CDR2 as YSLEER. The CDR3 spells CASSQDRTEKHYGYTF.